What follows are 22 T cell receptor beta chains derived from one specimen sequenced in a study of Ad26.COV2.S vaccination and SARS-CoV-2 variants. Some clones are missing from TCRdb's copy, which holds only in-frame ones; the method was immunoSEQ multiplex PCR. The sample holds 350,000 to 500,000 clones, around 91% seen once. Treatment of the sample: over 15 received Ad26.COV2.S at low or high dose, single or two shots; about 5 received placebo; per-sample allocation not given. Samples were taken on day 63 after the first vaccine or placebo injection. The source material was peripheral blood, sampled in a trial of Ad26.COV2.S vaccine versus placebo. The receptors here all came from a person between 18 and 65 years old who received the Ad26.COV2.S COVID-19 vaccine or a placebo.

This chain links TRBV24-1 with TRBJ2-2, with D perhaps matching TRBD1 (6 bases). V was shortened by 3 bases and J by 0 bases, with 10 bases between the two germline ends. CDR3 length: 16 residues. CDR1 KGHDR and CDR2 SFDVKD come from the germline V gene. The CDR3 here is CATSDPGHPNTGELFF. CDR3 DNA: TGTGCCACCAGTGATCCGGGACACCCGAACACCGGGGAGCTGTTTTTT.

The chain links TRBV29-1 to TRBJ2-7, with 7 positions matching TRBD1. The junction had 8 bases not matched to a gene; V was cut back by 5 bases and J by 4 bases. Germline V gives CDR1 SQVTM, CDR2 ANQGSEA. This CDR3 region has 13 residues. The CDR3 protein is CSVTGTVEYEQYF. The CDR3 nucleotides are TGCAGCGTTACCGGGACAGTGGAATACGAGCAGTACTTC.

This clone occurred a few times. Other DNA sequences in this specimen translate into the identical CDR3. The rearrangement links TRBV2 to TRBJ2-1; D perhaps matches TRBD1 (5 bases). Between the trimmed V and J ends, which lost 4 bases and 10 bases, there was a span of 5 bases. The CDR3 extends over 10 amino acids. CDR1 is SNHLY, CDR2 FYNNEI, per germline. The CDR3 region is CASSGQEQFF. CDR3 DNA sequence: TGTGCCAGCAGTGGACAGGAGCAGTTCTTC. The full variable domain, completed using reference TRBV2 and TRBJ2-1, is EPEVTQTPSHQVTQMGQEVILRCVPISNHLYFYWYRQILGQKVEFLVSFYNNEISEKSEIFDDQFSVERPDGSNFTLKIRSTKLEDSAMYFCASSGQEQFFGPGTRLTVL.

This clone was seen a few times. The chain carries TRBV2 and TRBJ2-7; D is ambiguous. The ends were cut back, 3 bases at V and 0 bases at J, with 15 bases in the middle. This CDR3 region has 16 residues. Germline V gene lookup returns CDR1 SNHLY and CDR2 FYNNEI. CDR3 DNA sequence: TGTGCCAGCAGTGAGACTCCAGGTTATAGCTCCTACGAGCAGTACTTC. Translated: CASSETPGYSSYEQYF. The full variable domain, its missing parts supplied by reference TRBV2 and TRBJ2-7, is EPEVTQTPSHQVTQMGQEVILRCVPISNHLYFYWYRQILGQKVEFLVSFYNNEISEKSEIFDDQFSVERPDGSNFTLKIRSTKLEDSAMYFCASSETPGYSSYEQYFGPGTRLTVT.

The chain is built from TRBV6-2 or TRBV6-3 and TRBJ2-1, with 7 bases aligning to TRBD2. Germline V gives CDR1 MNHEY, CDR2 SVGEGT. V dropped 0 bases and J dropped 7; count of bases not matched to a gene: 3. CDR3 length equals 14 residues. The CDR3: CASSYSSGGNEQFF. For the CDR3, the DNA is TGTGCCAGCAGTTACTCATCCGGGGGGAATGAGCAGTTCTTC.

The rearrangement joins TRBV5-4 to TRBJ1-4; TRBD1 agrees at 9 bases. Germline CDR1 and CDR2: SGHNT and YYREEE (reference sequence). V dropped 4 bases and J dropped 7; count of bases not matched to a gene: 11. This CDR3 region has 16 residues. CDR3 DNA sequence: TGTGCCAGCAGCCAGAGACAGGGGGTAGGCGGTGAAAAACTGTTTTTT. It is translated as CASSQRQGVGGEKLFF.

The rearrangement links TRBV7-2 to TRBJ2-1; TRBD1 matches 7 bases. This CDR3 region has 15 residues. The V and J ends lost 4 bases and 1 base, in that order; junction bases with no gene match: 4. Germline CDR1 SGHTA, CDR2 FQGNSA. Written as DNA, the CDR3 is TGTGCCAGCAGCTCTGACAGGGCTTCCTACAATGAGCAGTTCTTC. This codes for CASSSDRASYNEQFF.

The chain combines TRBV7-8 with TRBJ2-7, with TRBD1 identical over 7 bases. Trimming at V came to 1 base and at J to 3 bases, leaving 15 bases not matched to a gene. Looked up from germline, CDR1 is SGHVS and CDR2 is FQNEAQ. The CDR3 is 18 residues long. The CDR3 reads CASSLGLGTESHLYEQYF. CDR3 DNA sequence: TGTGCCAGCAGCTTAGGGCTGGGGACAGAAAGCCACCTCTACGAGCAGTACTTC.

The V call is TRBV7-2, the J call TRBJ2-1; D not certain. The CDR3 covers 16 residues. V was pared by 2 bases and J by 0 bases, with 11 bases between. The germline V gene encodes CDR1 SGHTA and CDR2 FQGNSA. The CDR3 reads CASSLRASFSYNEQFF. Written as DNA, the CDR3 is TGTGCCAGCAGCTTAAGGGCCTCCTTCTCCTACAATGAGCAGTTCTTC. Combining the CDR3 with reference TRBV7-2 and TRBJ2-1 gives the whole variable domain GAGVSQSPSNKVTEKGKDVELRCDPISGHTALYWYRQSLGQGLEFLIYFQGNSAPDKSGLPSDRFSAERTGGSVSTLTIQRTQQEDSAVYLCASSLRASFSYNEQFFGPGTRLTVL.

The chain recombines TRBV6-5 with TRBJ1-2, with D possibly being TRBD1 (5 bases). This CDR3 has 13 residues. Germline lookup yields CDR1 MNHEY and CDR2 SVGAGI. V was cut by 2 bases and J by 6 bases, with 10 bases left in between. The CDR3 loop is CASSYAREDGYTF. CDR3 nucleotide sequence: TGTGCCAGCAGTTACGCCAGGGAGGATGGCTACACCTTC.

The chain combines TRBV12-3 or TRBV12-4 with TRBJ2-5, with D perhaps given as TRBD1 or TRBD2 (5 bases each). The V end was cut by 6 bases, the J end by 7 bases, with 12 bases between. CDR3 length: 12 amino acids. The CDR3 sequence: CASRGELGTQYF. Written as DNA, the CDR3 is TGTGCCAGCAGGGGGGAGTTAGGGACCCAGTACTTC.

The chain combines TRBV24-1 with TRBJ2-2; no clear D. CDR3 size: 13 residues. CDR1 and CDR2 from the germline V gene are KGHDR and SFDVKD. V gave up 1 base and J gave up 8 bases, with 7 bases separating them. The chain's CDR3 is CATSDFWSGELFF. The CDR3 region has the DNA TGTGCCACCAGTGATTTTTGGTCGGGGGAGCTGTTTTTT.

This clone was detected only once. This sequence joins TRBV6-5 and TRBJ2-1; 7 nucleotides match TRBD2. Trimming cost V 6 bases and J 5 bases; bases outside gene matches: 4. The CDR3 runs to 13 residues. CDR1 is MNHEY and CDR2 is SVGAGI in the germline V gene. The CDR3 here is CASRGGRDNEQFF. DNA of the CDR3: TGTGCCAGCAGGGGCGGGAGAGACAATGAGCAGTTCTTC.

The rearrangement links TRBV7-2 to TRBJ1-5; weak D call: TRBD1 (5 bases). The CDR3 runs to 18 residues. CDR1 SGHTA and CDR2 FQGNSA come from the germline V gene. V gave up 5 bases and J gave up 2 bases, with 22 bases separating them. CDR3 protein: CASSPGVGQGWGNQPQHF. Written as DNA, the CDR3 is TGTGCCAGCAGCCCGGGGGTCGGCCAGGGCTGGGGCAATCAGCCCCAGCATTTT.

The chain has TRBV19 and TRBJ2-7; 9 positions match TRBD2. The CDR3 has 14 residues. Trimming cost V 4 bases and J 7 bases; bases outside gene matches: 8. Germline-derived CDR1 and CDR2 are LNHDA and SQIVND (reference sequence). The CDR3 sequence is CASSTSSGVREQYF. The DNA for the CDR3 is TGTGCCAGTAGTACGTCTAGCGGGGTGAGGGAGCAGTACTTC. The variable domain in full, completed from reference TRBV19 and TRBJ2-7, reads DGGITQSPKYLFRKEGQNVTLSCEQNLNHDAMYWYRQDPGQGLRLIYYSQIVNDFQKGDIAEGYSVSREKKESFPLTVTSAQKNPTAFYLCASSTSSGVREQYFGPGTRLTVT.

On this clone itself: Other nucleotide sequences in the sample specify the same CDR3. The chain has TRBV5-6 and TRBJ2-3; D is undetermined. Looked up from germline, CDR1 is SGHDT and CDR2 is YYEEEE. V was clipped by 0 bases and J by 2 bases, with 7 bases between them. This CDR3 comprises 14 residues. The CDR3 sequence is CASSLALVTDTQYF. The CDR3 coding sequence is TGTGCCAGCAGCTTGGCGTTAGTCACAGATACGCAGTATTTT.

DNA of the CDR3: TGTGCCAGCAGTTTCGGACAGGGGGGAGATACGCAGTATTTT. Its protein is CASSFGQGGDTQYF. The chain joins TRBV28 to TRBJ2-3; 10 nucleotides line up with TRBD1. Germline CDR1 reads MDHEN; CDR2 reads SYDVKM. V lost 3 bases and J lost 5; bases outside the gene matches: 2. The CDR3 extends over 14 amino acids.

This chain links TRBV5-1 with TRBJ2-1, with D possibly being TRBD2 (6 bases). The CDR3 runs to 16 residues. The ends were cut back, 0 bases at V and 7 bases at J, with 17 bases in the middle. In germline, CDR1 is SGHRS, CDR2 YFSETQ. The CDR3 is CASSLEAGAPWNEQFF. The CDR3, as DNA: TGCGCCAGCAGCTTGGAAGCGGGCGCCCCTTGGAATGAGCAGTTCTTC.

The chain uses TRBV2 and TRBJ1-5, with D tentatively TRBD1 (5 bases). V lost 5 bases and J 6 bases, leaving 23 bases between the germline ends. The germline V gene encodes CDR1 SNHLY and CDR2 FYNNEI. CDR3 length: 17 residues. The CDR3 bases are TGTGCCAGCAGTACAAAGGGGATCGGGGATTTAGGTCAGCCCCAGCATTTT. Translated: CASSTKGIGDLGQPQHF.

In this sample, this clone turned up once. The CDR3 nucleotides read TGTGCCAGTAGCCCCGGGACGGCCAGCACAGATACGCAGTATTTT. Amino acids: CASSPGTASTDTQYF. The rearrangement links TRBV19 to TRBJ2-3; tentatively, D is TRBD1 or TRBD2 (5 bases each). The CDR3 covers 15 residues. Trimming shortened V by 6 bases and J by 0 bases, and 13 bases separated the two germline ends. Germline assignment: CDR1 LNHDA and CDR2 SQIVND (reference sequence).

V and J are TRBV6-5 and TRBJ1-1; no clear D gene. The germline CDR1 and CDR2 sequences are MNHEY and SVGAGI. This CDR3 region has 13 residues. V was clipped by 7 bases and J by 0 bases, with 9 bases between them. CDR3 in amino acids: CASIRNLNTEAFF. In nucleotides, the CDR3 is TGTGCCAGCATTCGGAACCTGAACACTGAAGCTTTCTTT.

The J gene is TRBJ2-7, the V gene TRBV5-6; 9 nucleotides match TRBD1. The CDR3 has 13 residues. Per germline, CDR1 SGHDT and CDR2 YYEEEE. V was pared by 1 base and J by 7 bases, with 3 bases of the junction left unmatched. CDR3 sequence: CASSLTGGIEQYF. The CDR3 region has the DNA TGTGCCAGCAGCTTGACAGGGGGCATAGAGCAGTACTTC.